The TCR beta chain described here comes from a study of blood T cell repertoires in COVID-19. Study information: T cells, B-cell-depleted T cells, or PBMCs supplied cDNA or gDNA.

In the authors' workflow: It was from reference gene primer amplification that nucleated cell counts were estimated. The method was immunoSEQ multiplex PCR; TCRdb's version includes in-frame clones alone and lacks a portion of them. From that table come the V and J calls and clone size; the DNA was used to work out D and trimming. The sample includes around 310,000 clones, 90% seen only once; the top ten take about 1%. The CDR3 has 15 residues. Per the germline V gene, CDR1 is MNHEY and CDR2 is SVGEGT. Unmatched junction bases numbered 8, after V lost 6 bases and J lost 7 bases. The sequenced material came from peripheral blood. The gene calls are TRBV6-2 or TRBV6-3 and TRBJ2-1; TRBD2 aligns across 11 bases. The receptor was isolated from a woman aged 40 to 55 with COVID-19, enrolled during active disease. CDR3 in DNA: TGTGCCAGCAGCCCGGGACTAGCGGCAATTAATGAGCAGTTCTTC. It translates to CASSPGLAAINEQFF.